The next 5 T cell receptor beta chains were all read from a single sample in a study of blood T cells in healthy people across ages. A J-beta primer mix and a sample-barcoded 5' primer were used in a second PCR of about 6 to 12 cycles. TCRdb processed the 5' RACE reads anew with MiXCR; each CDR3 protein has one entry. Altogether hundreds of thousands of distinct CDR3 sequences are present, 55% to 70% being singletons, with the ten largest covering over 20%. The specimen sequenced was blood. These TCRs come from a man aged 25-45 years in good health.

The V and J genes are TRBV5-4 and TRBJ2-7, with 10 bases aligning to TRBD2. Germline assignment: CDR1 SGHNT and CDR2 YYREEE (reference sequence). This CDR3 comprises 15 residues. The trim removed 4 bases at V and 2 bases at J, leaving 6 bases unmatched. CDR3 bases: TGTGCCAGCAGCATGCCAGCGGGAGGGGCCTACGAGCAGTACTTC. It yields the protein CASSMPAGGAYEQYF.

The CDR3 nucleotides read TGCGCCAGCAGCGTCGACGGGGGGGCAGTCGAGCAGTACTTC. The encoded protein is CASSVDGGAVEQYF. The chain has TRBV5-1 and TRBJ2-5; 8 positions agree with TRBD2. The J call may be faulty, since TRBJ2-7 better matches the DNA end. The CDR3 runs to 14 residues. Per germline, CDR1 SGHRS and CDR2 YFSETQ.

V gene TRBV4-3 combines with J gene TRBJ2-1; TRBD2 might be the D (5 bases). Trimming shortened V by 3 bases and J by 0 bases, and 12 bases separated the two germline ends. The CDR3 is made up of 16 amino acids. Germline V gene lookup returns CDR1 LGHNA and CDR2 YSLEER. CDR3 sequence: CASSQTLAGSYNEQFF. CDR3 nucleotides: TGCGCCAGCAGCCAGACGCTCGCGGGCTCCTACAATGAGCAGTTCTTC.

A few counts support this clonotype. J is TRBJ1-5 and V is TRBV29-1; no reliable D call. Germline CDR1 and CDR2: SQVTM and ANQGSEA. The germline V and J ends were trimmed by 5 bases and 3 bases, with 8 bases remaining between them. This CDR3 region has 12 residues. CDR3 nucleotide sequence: TGCAGCGTTAGGGATGCCAATCAGCCCCAGCATTTT. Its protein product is CSVRDANQPQHF.

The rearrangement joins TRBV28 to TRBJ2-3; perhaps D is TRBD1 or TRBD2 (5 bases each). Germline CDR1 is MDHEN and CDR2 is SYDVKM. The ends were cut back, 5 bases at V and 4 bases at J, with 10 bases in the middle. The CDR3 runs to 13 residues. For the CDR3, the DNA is TGTGCCAGCAGTGTTATGGGGGCAGATACGCAGTATTTT. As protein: CASSVMGADTQYF. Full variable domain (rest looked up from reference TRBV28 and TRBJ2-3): DVKVTQSSRYLVKRTGEKVFLECVQDMDHENMFWYRQDPGLGLRLIYFSYDVKMKEKGDIPEGYSVSREKKERFSLILESASTNQTSMYLCASSVMGADTQYFGPGTRLTVL.